The TCR beta chain described here comes from a study of identical twins. Study-wide results and caveats: A lower insertion count was a feature of abundant cord blood beta clonotypes, with no such feature in memory repertoires.

J was trimmed by 4 bases and V by 4 bases; bases with no gene match: 4. Germline V gene lookup returns CDR1 SGHRS and CDR2 YFSETQ. The CDR3 length is 15 residues. Template switching supplied a universal primer site; unique molecular identifiers were carried on the cDNA. TCRdb called the 5' RACE reads again in MiXCR, with one record for every CDR3 protein. The table has more than 1.5 million distinct CDR3 sequences, under 35% seen once. Note on this clonotype: Its antigen is unidentified.

This clonotype was obtained from a newborn girl in good health. The sample comprised cord blood. The chain joins TRBV5-1 to TRBJ2-3; TRBD2 agrees at 12 bases. CDR3 residues: CASSASSGGADTQYF. The CDR3 DNA sequence: TGCGCCAGCAGCGCTTCTAGCGGGGGGGCAGATACGCAGTATTTT.